Below, 4 T cell receptor beta chains from the same sample are listed, as sequenced in a study of early T cells in non-severe SARS-CoV-2 infection. TCRdb redid the calling of the 5' RACE reads with MiXCR, one entry per CDR3 protein. The repertoire holds some 40,000 distinct CDR3 sequences, with over 4.5% as singletons. The sample taken for sequencing was whole blood. The receptor set was obtained from an adult who was a healthcare worker with PCR-confirmed SARS-CoV-2 infection or an uninfected control (not recorded which).

The sample holds many counts of this clonotype. The chain joins TRBV6-5 to TRBJ1-5; a weak D match, TRBD1 (6 bases). CDR3 size: 15 residues. Germline V lookup: CDR1 MNHEY, CDR2 SVGAGI. Trimming removed 2 bases from V and 2 bases from J, with 10 bases in between. CDR3 sequence reads: CASSYRAGGNQPQHF. The CDR3 region has the DNA TGTGCCAGCAGTTACAGGGCAGGGGGCAATCAGCCCCAGCATTTT.

This clonotype has more than one count but fewer than ten. The chain employs TRBV3-1 and TRBJ2-7, with TRBD2 identical over 7 bases. CDR3 size: 15 residues. V lost 4 bases, J lost 1 base, and 7 bases stayed unmatched. The germline gives CDR1 LGHDT, CDR2 YNNKEL (reference sequence). CDR3 loop: CASSLGASGSYEQYF. In nucleotides, the CDR3 is TGTGCCAGCAGCCTGGGTGCTAGCGGATCCTACGAGCAGTACTTC.

At least ten counts were recorded for this clonotype. Here the CDR3 reads CASSLGLGNEQYF. CDR3 nucleotide sequence: TGTGCCAGCAGCTTGGGACTAGGTAACGAGCAGTACTTC. This chain joins TRBV7-2 and TRBJ2-7; 8 bases line up with TRBD2. V lost 3 bases and J lost 5; bases outside the gene matches: 3. The CDR3 loop spans 13 amino acids. The germline gives CDR1 SGHTA, CDR2 FQGNSA.

This clonotype was seen a handful of times. J is TRBJ2-7 and V is TRBV10-3; TRBD2 agrees at 10 bases. Germline V lookup: CDR1 ENHRY, CDR2 SYGVKD. The junction had 3 bases not matched to a gene; V was cut back by 4 bases and J by 3 bases. There are 14 residues in the CDR3. CDR3 nucleotides: TGTGCCATCAGTGGGACTAGCGGAAGCTACGAGCAGTACTTC. Protein: CAISGTSGSYEQYF.